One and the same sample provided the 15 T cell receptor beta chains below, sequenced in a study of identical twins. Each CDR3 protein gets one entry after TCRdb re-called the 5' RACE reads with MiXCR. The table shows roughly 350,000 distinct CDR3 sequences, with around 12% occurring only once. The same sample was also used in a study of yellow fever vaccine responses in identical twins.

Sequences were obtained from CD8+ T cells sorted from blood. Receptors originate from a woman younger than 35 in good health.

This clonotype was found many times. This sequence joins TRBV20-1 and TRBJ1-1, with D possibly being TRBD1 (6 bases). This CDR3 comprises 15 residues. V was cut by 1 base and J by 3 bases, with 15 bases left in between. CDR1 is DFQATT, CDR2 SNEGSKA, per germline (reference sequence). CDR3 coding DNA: TGCAGTGCTAGAGGTCCCGGGGGGGGCGACACTGAAGCTTTCTTT. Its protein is CSARGPGGGDTEAFF.

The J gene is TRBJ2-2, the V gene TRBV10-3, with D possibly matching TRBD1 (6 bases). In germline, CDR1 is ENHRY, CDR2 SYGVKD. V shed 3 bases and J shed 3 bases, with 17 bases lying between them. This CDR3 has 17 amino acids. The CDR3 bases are TGTGCCATCAGTGAAGGTTCCGCGGCAGGGGACACCGGGGAGCTGTTTTTT. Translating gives CAISEGSAAGDTGELFF.

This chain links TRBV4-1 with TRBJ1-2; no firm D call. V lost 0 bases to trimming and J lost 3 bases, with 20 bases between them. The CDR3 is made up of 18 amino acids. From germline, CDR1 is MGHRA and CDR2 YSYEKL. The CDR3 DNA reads TGCGCCAGCAGCCAAGACTTCGGACGGGTTCAGAAGGACTATGGCTACACCTTC. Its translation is CASSQDFGRVQKDYGYTF.

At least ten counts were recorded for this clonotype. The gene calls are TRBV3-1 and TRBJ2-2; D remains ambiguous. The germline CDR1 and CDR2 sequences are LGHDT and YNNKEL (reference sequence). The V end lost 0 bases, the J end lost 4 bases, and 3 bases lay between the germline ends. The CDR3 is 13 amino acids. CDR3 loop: CASSQDLTGELFF. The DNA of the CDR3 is TGTGCCAGCAGCCAAGATCTCACCGGGGAGCTGTTTTTT.

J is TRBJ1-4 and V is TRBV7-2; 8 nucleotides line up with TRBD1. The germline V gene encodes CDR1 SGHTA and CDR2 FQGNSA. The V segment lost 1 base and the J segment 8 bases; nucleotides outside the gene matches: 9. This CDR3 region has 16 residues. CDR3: CASSLEGTGGFEKLFF. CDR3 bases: TGTGCCAGCAGCTTAGAAGGGACAGGTGGCTTCGAAAAACTGTTTTTT.

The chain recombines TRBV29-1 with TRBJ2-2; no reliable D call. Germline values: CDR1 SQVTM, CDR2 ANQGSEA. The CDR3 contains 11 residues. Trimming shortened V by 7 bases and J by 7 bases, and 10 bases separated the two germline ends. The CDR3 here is CSALAVGELFF. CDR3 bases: TGCAGCGCATTAGCTGTCGGGGAGCTGTTTTTT.

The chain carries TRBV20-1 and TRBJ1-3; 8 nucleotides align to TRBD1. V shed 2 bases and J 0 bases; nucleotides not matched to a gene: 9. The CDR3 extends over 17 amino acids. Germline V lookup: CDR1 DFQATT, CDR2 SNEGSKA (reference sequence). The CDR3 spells CSARQGGQGFSGNTIYF. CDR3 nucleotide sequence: TGCAGTGCTAGACAGGGAGGACAGGGCTTCTCTGGAAACACCATATATTTT.

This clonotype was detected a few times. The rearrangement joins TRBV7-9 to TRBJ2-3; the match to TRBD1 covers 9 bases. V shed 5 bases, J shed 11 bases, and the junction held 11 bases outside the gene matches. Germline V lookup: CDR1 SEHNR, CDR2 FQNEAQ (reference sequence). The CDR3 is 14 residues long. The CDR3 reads CASSRTGDKEGQYF. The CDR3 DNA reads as TGTGCCAGCAGCCGGACAGGGGATAAGGAGGGGCAGTATTTT.

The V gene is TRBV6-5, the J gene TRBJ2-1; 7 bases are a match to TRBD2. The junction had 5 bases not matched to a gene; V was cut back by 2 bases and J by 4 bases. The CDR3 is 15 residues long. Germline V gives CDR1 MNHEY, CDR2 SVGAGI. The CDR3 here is CASSYGLVGYNEQFF. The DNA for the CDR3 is TGTGCCAGCAGTTACGGACTAGTCGGATACAATGAGCAGTTCTTC.

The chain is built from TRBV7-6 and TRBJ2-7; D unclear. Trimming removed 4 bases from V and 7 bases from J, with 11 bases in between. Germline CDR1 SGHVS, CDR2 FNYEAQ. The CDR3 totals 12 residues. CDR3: CASSSALREQYF. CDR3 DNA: TGTGCCAGCAGCTCAGCCCTACGGGAGCAGTACTTC.

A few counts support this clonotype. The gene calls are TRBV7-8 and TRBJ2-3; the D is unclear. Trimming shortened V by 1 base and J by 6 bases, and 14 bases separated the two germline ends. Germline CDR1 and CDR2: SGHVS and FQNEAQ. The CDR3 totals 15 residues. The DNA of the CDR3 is TGTGCCAGCAGCTTAGGGATGACCAGTGGTGATACGCAGTATTTT. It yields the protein CASSLGMTSGDTQYF.

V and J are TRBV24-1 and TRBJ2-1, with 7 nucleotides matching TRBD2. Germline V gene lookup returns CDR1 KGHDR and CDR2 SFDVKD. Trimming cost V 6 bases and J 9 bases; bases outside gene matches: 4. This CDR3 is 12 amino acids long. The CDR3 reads CATSPRLAEQFF. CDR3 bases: TGTGCCACCAGTCCCAGACTAGCTGAGCAGTTCTTC.

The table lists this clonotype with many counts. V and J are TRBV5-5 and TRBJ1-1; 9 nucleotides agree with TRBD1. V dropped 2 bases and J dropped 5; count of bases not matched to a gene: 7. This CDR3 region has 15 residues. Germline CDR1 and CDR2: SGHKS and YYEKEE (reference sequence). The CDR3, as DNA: TGTGCCAGCAGCTTAACAGGGGGCGCTGGAACTGAAGCTTTCTTT. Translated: CASSLTGGAGTEAFF.

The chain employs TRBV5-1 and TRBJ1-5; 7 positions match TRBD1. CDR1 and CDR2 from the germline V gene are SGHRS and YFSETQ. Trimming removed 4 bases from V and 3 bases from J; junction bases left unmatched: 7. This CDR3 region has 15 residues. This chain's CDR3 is CASSVTGSTNQPQHF. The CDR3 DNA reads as TGCGCCAGCAGCGTGACAGGGAGCACCAATCAGCCCCAGCATTTT.

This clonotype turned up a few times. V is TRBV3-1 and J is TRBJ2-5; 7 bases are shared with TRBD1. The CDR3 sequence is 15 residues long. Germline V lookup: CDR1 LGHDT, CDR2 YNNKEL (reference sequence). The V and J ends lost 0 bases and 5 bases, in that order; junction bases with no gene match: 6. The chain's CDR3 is CASSQEGGSWETQYF. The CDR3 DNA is TGTGCCAGCAGCCAAGAAGGGGGCAGTTGGGAGACCCAGTACTTC.